The source of this TCR beta chain is a study of response to subunit inactivated influenza vaccine. This clonotype was seen many times. TCRdb itself ran the RT-PCR reads through MiXCR, one entry per CDR3 protein. The table shows fewer than 600,000 distinct CDR3 sequences, with around 7.9% occurring only once. This sample comprised PBMCs from blood, obtained less than 30 months after vaccination. This TCR derives from a man between 50 and 69 years old who received an inactivated influenza vaccine.

The CDR3 DNA reads as TGTGCCAGCAGTTGGGAATCCCTGGTGGGCAATCAGCCCCAGCATTTT. It codes for CASSWESLVGNQPQHF. The V and J genes are TRBV6-2 or TRBV6-3 and TRBJ1-5, with no clear D. V dropped 4 bases and J dropped 2 bases, with 15 bases sitting between them. CDR3 length equals 16 residues. Looked up from germline, CDR1 is MNHEY and CDR2 is SVGEGT.